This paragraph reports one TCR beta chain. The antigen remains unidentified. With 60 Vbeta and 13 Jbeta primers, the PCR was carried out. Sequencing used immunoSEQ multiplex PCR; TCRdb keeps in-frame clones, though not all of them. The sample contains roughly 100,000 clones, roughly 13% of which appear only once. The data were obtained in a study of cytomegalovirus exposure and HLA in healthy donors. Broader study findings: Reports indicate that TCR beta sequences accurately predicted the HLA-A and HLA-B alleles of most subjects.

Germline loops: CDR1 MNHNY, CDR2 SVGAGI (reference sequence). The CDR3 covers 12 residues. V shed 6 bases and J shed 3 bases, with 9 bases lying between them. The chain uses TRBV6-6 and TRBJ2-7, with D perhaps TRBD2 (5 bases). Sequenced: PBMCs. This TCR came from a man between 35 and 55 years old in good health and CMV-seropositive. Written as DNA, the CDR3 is TGTGCCAGCAGCCGTGGACTCTACGAGCAGTACTTC. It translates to CASSRGLYEQYF.